The clone carrying this T cell receptor beta chain was detected a few times. This sample was taken from a study of blood T cell repertoires in COVID-19. Study-wide context: COVID-19 samples from acute and convalescent phases originated in the United States, Italy and Spain. PBMCs, B-cell-depleted T cells, or T cells provided the cDNA or gDNA that made up the material.

Germline CDR1 is SQVTM and CDR2 is ANQGSEA. The CDR3 spans 16 residues. Repertoires were generated with immunoSEQ multiplex PCR, while TCRdb's copy carries only in-frame clones and drops some. The data contain roughly 290,000 clones, approximately 84% of them singletons. The chain employs TRBV29-1 and TRBJ2-7, with 8 bases matching TRBD1. The source is a woman aged 25-40 years who had recovered from COVID-19. The sequencing input was peripheral blood. This CDR3 reads CICWAPLTGANYEQYF. DNA of the CDR3: TGCATCTGTTGGGCCCCCTTGACAGGGGCCAACTACGAGCAGTACTTC.